The entry below describes one TCR beta chain. Antigen: not known. The data stem from a study of T cell repertoires in cytomegalovirus infection. In the study overall: The public TCR beta signatures pointed to both CMV infection and matching HLA type.

Trimming at V came to 6 bases and at J to 7 bases, leaving 13 bases not matched to a gene. This CDR3 contains 15 residues. Germline V gives CDR1 SGHDT, CDR2 YYEEEE. TCRdb passed the reads through MiXCR, listing each CDR3 protein once. This sample yields 900,000 to 950,000 distinct CDR3 sequences, of which approximately 33% are seen a single time; 10% to 15% belongs to the top ten. This receptor was identified in a human donor in good health (CMV status not recorded). Some clones in this sample may be carry-over from other donors' samples. The sample in question was cultured CD8+ T cells from PBMCs, obtained from culture after CMV antigen stimulation. This chain links TRBV5-6 with TRBJ2-1, with TRBD1 identical over 7 bases. CDR3 DNA sequence: TGTGCCAGCACGCGAGGGACAGCCAATACTAATGAGCAGTTCTTC. This codes for CASTRGTANTNEQFF.